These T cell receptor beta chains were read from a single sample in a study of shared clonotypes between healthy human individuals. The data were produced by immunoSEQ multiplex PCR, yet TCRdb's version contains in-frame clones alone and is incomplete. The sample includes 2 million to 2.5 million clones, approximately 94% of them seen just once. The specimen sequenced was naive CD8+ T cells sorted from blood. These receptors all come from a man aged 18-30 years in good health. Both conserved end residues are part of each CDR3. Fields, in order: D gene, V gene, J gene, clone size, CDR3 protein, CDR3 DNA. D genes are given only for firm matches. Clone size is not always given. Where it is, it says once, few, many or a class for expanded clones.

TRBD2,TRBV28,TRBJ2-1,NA,CASSLAGRAYNEQFF,TGTGCCAGCAGTTTAGCGGGGAGGGCCTACAATGAGCAGTTCTTC
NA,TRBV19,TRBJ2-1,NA,CASSRKIAQKTYNEQFF,TGTGCCAGTAGTCGGAAAATAGCACAAAAGACTTACAATGAGCAGTTCTTC
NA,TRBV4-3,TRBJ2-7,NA,CASSQDRQGGYEQYF,TGCGCCAGCAGCCAAGATCGCCAGGGTGGCTACGAGCAGTACTTC
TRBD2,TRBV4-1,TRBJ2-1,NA,CASSQRLAGELGNEQFF,TGCGCCAGCAGCCAACGACTAGCGGGGGAATTGGGGAATGAGCAGTTCTTC
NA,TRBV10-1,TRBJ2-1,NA,CASSDLGDWHNEQFF,TGCGCCAGCAGTGATTTGGGGGACTGGCACAATGAGCAGTTCTTC
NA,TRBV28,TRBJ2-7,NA,CASSLIADYEQYF,TGTGCCAGCAGTTTAATAGCGGACTACGAGCAGTACTTC
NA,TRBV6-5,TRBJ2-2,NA,CASSYSSGEFTGELFF,TGTGCCAGCAGTTACTCATCGGGGGAATTCACCGGGGAGCTGTTTTTT
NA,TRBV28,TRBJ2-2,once,CASSLKGHTGELFF,TGTGCCAGCAGTTTAAAGGGGCACACCGGGGAGCTGTTTTTT
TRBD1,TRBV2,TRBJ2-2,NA,CASSEAGQGAELPGELFF,TGTGCCAGCAGTGAAGCGGGACAGGGGGCGGAATTACCCGGGGAGCTGTTTTTT
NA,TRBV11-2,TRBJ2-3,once,CASSLEGIDTQYF,TGTGCCAGCAGCTTAGAGGGCATCGATACGCAGTATTTT
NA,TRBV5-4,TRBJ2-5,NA,CASSLEGDQETQYF,TGTGCCAGCAGCTTGGAGGGAGACCAAGAGACCCAGTACTTC
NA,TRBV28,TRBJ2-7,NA,CASQEIYEQYF,TGTGCCAGCCAGGAAATATACGAGCAGTACTTC
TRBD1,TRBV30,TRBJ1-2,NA,CAWAAGGEGYTF,TGTGCCTGGGCGGCAGGGGGCGAGGGCTACACCTTC
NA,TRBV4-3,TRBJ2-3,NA,CASSQDGDSTDTQYF,TGCGCCAGCAGCCAAGATGGGGACAGCACAGATACGCAGTATTTT
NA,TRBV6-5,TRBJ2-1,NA,CASSYSKEGIREQFF,TGTGCCAGCAGTTACTCGAAAGAAGGGATCCGGGAGCAGTTCTTC
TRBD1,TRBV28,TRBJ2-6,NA,CASSFPRGSRNVLTF,TGTGCCAGCAGTTTCCCCAGGGGGAGTAGGAACGTCCTGACTTTC
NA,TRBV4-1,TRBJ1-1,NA,CASSREPQGNSEAFF,TGCGCCAGCAGCCGCGAACCACAGGGTAACTCTGAAGCTTTCTTT
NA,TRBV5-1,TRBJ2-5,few,CASSPSQETQYF,TGCGCCAGCAGCCCTTCCCAAGAGACCCAGTACTTC
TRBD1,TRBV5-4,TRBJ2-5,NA,CASSAGQGGETQYF,TGTGCCAGCAGCGCGGGACAGGGCGGGGAGACCCAGTACTTC
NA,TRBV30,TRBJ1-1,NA,CAWSNGGNTEAFF,TGTGCCTGGAGTAATGGGGGAAACACTGAAGCTTTCTTT
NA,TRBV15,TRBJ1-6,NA,CATSRIAADSPLHF,TGTGCCACCAGCAGAATAGCCGCGGATTCACCCCTCCACTTT
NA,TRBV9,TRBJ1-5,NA,CASSPDGVSNQPQHF,TGTGCCAGCAGCCCGGATGGGGTTAGCAATCAGCCCCAGCATTTT
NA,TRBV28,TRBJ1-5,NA,CASSFPLLDSNQPQHF,TGTGCCAGCAGTTTCCCTCTCTTAGATAGCAATCAGCCCCAGCATTTT
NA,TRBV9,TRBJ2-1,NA,CASSVGTSYNEQFF,TGTGCCAGCAGCGTAGGAACCTCATACAATGAGCAGTTCTTC
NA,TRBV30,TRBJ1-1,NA,CAWSVQGNTEAFF,TGTGCCTGGAGTGTACAGGGTAACACTGAAGCTTTCTTT
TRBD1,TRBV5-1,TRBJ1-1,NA,CASPPLPRRQGYTEAFF,TGCGCCAGCCCCCCCCTGCCCCGTAGACAGGGGTACACTGAAGCTTTCTTT
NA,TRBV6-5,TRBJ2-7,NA,CASSLLGGTIYEQYF,TGTGCCAGCTCACTCCTTGGGGGGACCATCTACGAGCAGTACTTC
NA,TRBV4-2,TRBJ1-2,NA,CASSQEDAGIIEGYGYTF,TGTGCCAGCAGCCAAGAGGATGCAGGGATTATAGAAGGCTATGGCTACACCTTC
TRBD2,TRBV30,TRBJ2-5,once,CAWTGLAGGLYQETQYF,TGTGCCTGGACTGGGCTAGCGGGAGGCCTATACCAAGAGACCCAGTACTTC
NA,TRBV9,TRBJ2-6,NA,CASSVGRSSGANVLTF,TGTGCCAGCAGCGTAGGCCGCAGCTCTGGGGCCAACGTCCTGACTTTC